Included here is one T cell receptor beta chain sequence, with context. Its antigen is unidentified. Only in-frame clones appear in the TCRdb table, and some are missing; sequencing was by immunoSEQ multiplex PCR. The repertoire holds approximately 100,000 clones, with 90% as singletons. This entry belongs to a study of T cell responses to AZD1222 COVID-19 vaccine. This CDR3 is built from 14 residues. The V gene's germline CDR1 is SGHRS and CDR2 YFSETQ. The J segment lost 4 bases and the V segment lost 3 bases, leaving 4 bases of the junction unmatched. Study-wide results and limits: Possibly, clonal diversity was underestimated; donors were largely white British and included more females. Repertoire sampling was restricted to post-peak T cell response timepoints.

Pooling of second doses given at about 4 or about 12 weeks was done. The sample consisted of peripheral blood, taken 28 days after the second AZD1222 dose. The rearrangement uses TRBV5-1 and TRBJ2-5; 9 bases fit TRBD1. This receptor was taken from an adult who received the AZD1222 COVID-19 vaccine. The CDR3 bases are TGCGCCAGCAGCTGGACAGGGGAAGGAGAGACCCAGTACTTC. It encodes CASSWTGEGETQYF.